What follows is one T cell receptor beta chain and its context. Its recognized antigen is unknown. The input lacks base qualities; no much larger clone sits a single base away. Other nucleotide sequences in the sample specify the same CDR3. This sample is drawn from a study of blood T cell repertoires in COVID-19 (dated by TCRdb to 2020 to 2021). General notes on the study: Samples covering the acute and convalescent phases of COVID-19 were provided by collaborators in the United States, Italy and Spain. The repertoires were released in a freely available public database meant as a resource for research on the immune response to SARS-CoV-2. A de-identified subject ID, COVID-19 status, age in years and sex were almost always included in the sample metadata. The samples were drawn from two sources: the first 160 participants of the ongoing ImmuneRACE study, and 1,000 to 1,500 subjects contributed by 6 global collaborators. Deeply sampled blood TCRbeta repertoires from subjects exposed to, actively infected with, or recovered from COVID-19 were included in the dataset. Where HLA class I and class II types were available, the types were taken from metadata supplied by the sample provider, not from assay-based typing. The material from the prospective study consisted of cDNA or gDNA derived from T cells, B-cell-depleted T cells, or PBMCs.

The immunoSEQ Assay, a bias-controlled multiplex PCR, was used to amplify TCRbeta CDR3 regions from genomic DNA. The paper's data handling went like this. Within the assay, amplification of reference gene primers was used to estimate how many nucleated cells each sample contained. Sequence reads were collapsed and filtered to measure the absolute abundance of every unique TCRbeta CDR3 rearrangement. For each sample, productive Simpson clonality was calculated by taking the square root of Simpson's diversity index across productive rearrangements. Entries here come from immuneACCESS through TCRdb and include only in-frame sequences with V and J called. Some clones fail to appear in such tables; in the studies checked, an unresolved V gene covers under half of the shortfall, and the cause of the remainder is unknown. From that table come the V and J calls and clone size; the DNA was used to work out D and trimming. The sample table shows 150,000 or so clones, and less than 90% are seen once. The ten largest clones add up to under 5% of the sample.

Collaborating institutions collected whole blood in K2EDTA tubes following their own protocols. For TCRbeta analysis, collaborators shipped samples as frozen whole blood, isolated PBMCs, or DNA extracted from either of those sample types. Study-wide findings and limitations: The quantity of clinical and demographic metadata differed by source and by participant and was supplied without curation.

At the junction V is shortened by 2 bases and J by 2 bases, with 6 bases in between. Measured from the cysteine to the phenylalanine, the CDR3 is 13 residues long. Here the CDR3 DNA is all that survives: 39 bases in frame from base 1. The origin of this receptor is a woman between 70 and 85 years old with acute or convalescent COVID-19. The chain was built from TRBV12-3 or TRBV12-4 and TRBJ1-1; no D gene can be assigned with confidence. The sequenced sample consisted of peripheral blood. The nucleotides are TGTGCCAGCAGTTTAACAGAAAACACTGAAGCTTTCTTT. This codes for CASSLTENTEAFF.